This T cell receptor beta chain was obtained from a study of cytomegalovirus exposure and HLA in healthy donors. PCR involved 60 Vbeta and 13 Jbeta primers. Profiling relied on immunoSEQ multiplex PCR, and the TCRdb table lists in-frame clones only, not all of them. The sample lists about 42,000 clones; approximately 55% were seen once. The study's findings and limits: TCR beta sequences reportedly predicted the HLA-A and HLA-B alleles of most subjects accurately. HLA allele associations emerged for 17,000 or so TCR beta sequences in a later analysis, at 0.05 false discovery rate. With later analysis, a missense DCLRE1C variant became linked to TCR beta V- and J-gene trimming.

From germline, CDR1 is SGHRS and CDR2 YFSETQ. The CDR3 is made up of 18 amino acids. The junction had 13 bases not matched to a gene; V was cut back by 5 bases and J by 0 bases. In this sample, this clone turned up a few times. Antigen specificity is unknown. The sample comprised PBMCs. This chain connects TRBV5-1 to TRBJ1-4; 7 bases are shared with TRBD1. This TCR derives from a human donor in good health. The CDR3 coding sequence is TGCGCCAGCAGACTACTAGGGACAGCCCAAACAACTAATGAAAAACTGTTTTTT. This encodes CASRLLGTAQTTNEKLFF.